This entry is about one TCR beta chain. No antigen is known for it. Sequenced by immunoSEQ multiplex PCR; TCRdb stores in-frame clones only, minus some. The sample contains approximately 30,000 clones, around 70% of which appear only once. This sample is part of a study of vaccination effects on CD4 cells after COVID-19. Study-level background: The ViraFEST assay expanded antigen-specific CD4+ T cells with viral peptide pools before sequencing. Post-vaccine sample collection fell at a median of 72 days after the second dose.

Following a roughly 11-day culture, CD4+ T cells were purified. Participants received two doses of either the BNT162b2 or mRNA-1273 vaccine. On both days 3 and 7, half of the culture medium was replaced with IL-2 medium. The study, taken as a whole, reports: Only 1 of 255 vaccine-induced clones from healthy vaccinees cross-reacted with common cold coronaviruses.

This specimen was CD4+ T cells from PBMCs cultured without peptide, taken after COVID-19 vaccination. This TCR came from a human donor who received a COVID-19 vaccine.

CDR3 DNA: TGTGCCAGCAGCCGGGGACAGCCAGACTATGGCTACACCTTC. This sequence encodes CASSRGQPDYGYTF. The chain carries TRBV5-5 and TRBJ1-2, with TRBD1 identical over 7 bases. CDR1 and CDR2 from the germline V gene are SGHKS and YYEKEE (reference sequence). V was pared by 4 bases and J by 3 bases, with 6 bases of the junction left unmatched. The CDR3 is 14 residues long.